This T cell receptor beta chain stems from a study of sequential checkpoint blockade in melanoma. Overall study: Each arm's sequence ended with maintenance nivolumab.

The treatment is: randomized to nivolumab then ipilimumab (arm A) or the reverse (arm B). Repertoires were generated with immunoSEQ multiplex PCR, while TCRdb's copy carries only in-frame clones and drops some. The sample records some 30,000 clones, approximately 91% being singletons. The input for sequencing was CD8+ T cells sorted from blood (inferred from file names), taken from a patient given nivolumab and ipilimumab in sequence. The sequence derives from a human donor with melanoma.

DNA for the CDR3: TGTGCCAGCAGCTGGACAGGGGGTCAGCCCCAGCATTTT. This encodes CASSWTGGQPQHF. This rearrangement joins TRBV27 to TRBJ1-5; 10 bases agree with TRBD1. Unmatched junction bases numbered 2, after V lost 6 bases and J lost 6 bases. CDR3 length: 13 residues. Germline assignment: CDR1 MNHEY and CDR2 SMNVEV (reference sequence).